The 10 T cell receptor beta chains reported below all come from one sample, sequenced in a study of blood T cell repertoires in COVID-19. This table comes from immunoSEQ multiplex PCR, and its TCRdb copy is limited to in-frame clones, with some not included. This table holds 94,000 or so clones, around 90% found once. Sequencing used peripheral blood. The receptors derive from a woman of 80 years or more with active COVID-19.

The CDR3 loop is CASSQRAQETQYF. The CDR3 DNA reads as TGTGCCAGCAGCCAGCGGGCCCAAGAGACCCAGTACTTC. V usage is TRBV7-2 and J usage is TRBJ2-5, with TRBD2 as a possible D gene (6 bases). Germline assignment: CDR1 SGHTA and CDR2 FQGNSA. CDR3 size: 13 residues. With 5 bases removed from V and 1 base from J, the gap between germline ends came to 8 bases.

The V and J genes are TRBV7-2 and TRBJ2-6; D unresolved. This CDR3 comprises 14 residues. V gave up 5 bases and J gave up 2 bases, with 7 bases separating them. The V gene's germline CDR1 is SGHTA and CDR2 FQGNSA. The DNA for the CDR3 is TGTGCCAGCAGCCACTCAACTGGGGCCAACGTCCTGACTTTC. It encodes CASSHSTGANVLTF.

This clone has more than one count but fewer than ten. This CDR3 is CASSPPGGTEAFF. The DNA for the CDR3 is TGTGCCAGCTCACCCCCCGGGGGCACTGAAGCTTTCTTT. V gene TRBV18 combines with J gene TRBJ1-1; perhaps TRBD1 as D (5 bases). From germline, CDR1 is KGHSH and CDR2 LQKENI. CDR3 length equals 13 residues. V lost 3 bases and J 4 bases, leaving 9 bases between the germline ends.

This clone was seen more than once but under ten times. V usage is TRBV7-3 and J usage is TRBJ2-1; 7 nucleotides agree with TRBD1. Germline V CDR1 and CDR2: SGHTA, FQGTGA. The CDR3 has 13 amino acids. V lost 5 bases, J lost 13 bases, and 11 bases stayed unmatched. The CDR3 sequence is CASSPSSTGEQFF. The CDR3 coding sequence is TGTGCCAGCAGCCCCTCCAGTACAGGGGAACAGTTCTTC.

The CDR3 loop is CASSFGQVNTEAFF. The CDR3 bases are TGTGCCAGCAGCTTCGGACAAGTGAACACTGAAGCTTTCTTT. The rearrangement links TRBV7-9 to TRBJ1-1; maybe TRBD1 (5 bases). Between the trimmed V and J ends, which lost 3 bases and 0 bases, there was a span of 8 bases. CDR1 is SEHNR, CDR2 FQNEAQ, per germline (reference sequence). CDR3 size: 14 residues. Based on the CDR3 plus reference TRBV7-9 and TRBJ1-1, the full variable domain is DTGVSQNPRHKITKRGQNVTFRCDPISEHNRLYWYRQTLGQGPEFLTYFQNEAQLEKSRLLSDRFSAERPKGSFSTLEIQRTEQGDSAMYLCASSFGQVNTEAFFGQGTRLTVV.

This chain uses TRBV6-6 with TRBJ2-5; possibly TRBD1 for D (8 bases). Germline V CDR1 and CDR2: MNHNY, SVGAGI (reference sequence). Trimming cost V 2 bases and J 5 bases, with 15 bases left between them. CDR3 length: 15 residues. CDR3 region: CASSYPGQGGETQYF. The CDR3 region has the DNA TGTGCCAGCAGTTACCCCGGACAGGGAGGGGAGACCCAGTACTTC.

V usage is TRBV19 and J usage is TRBJ1-1; D is unresolved. The CDR3 has 13 amino acids. V was trimmed by 1 base and J by 5 bases, leaving 8 bases between them. CDR1 is LNHDA and CDR2 is SQIVND in the germline V gene (reference sequence). The CDR3 loop is CASSIGELTEAFF. Written as DNA, the CDR3 is TGTGCCAGTAGTATAGGAGAGTTGACTGAAGCTTTCTTT. Full variable domain (missing parts from reference TRBV19 and TRBJ1-1): DGGITQSPKYLFRKEGQNVTLSCEQNLNHDAMYWYRQDPGQGLRLIYYSQIVNDFQKGDIAEGYSVSREKKESFPLTVTSAQKNPTAFYLCASSIGELTEAFFGQGTRLTVV.

The chain joins TRBV28 to TRBJ2-1; D unclear. The V end lost 3 bases, the J end lost 6 bases, and 12 bases lay between the germline ends. Germline CDR1 is MDHEN and CDR2 is SYDVKM. This CDR3 region has 14 residues. CDR3 region: CASSFPRKSNEQFF. The CDR3 nucleotides read TGTGCCAGCAGTTTTCCGCGGAAGAGCAATGAGCAGTTCTTC.

The rearrangement links TRBV11-2 to TRBJ2-3, with D possibly matching TRBD2 (6 bases). The V and J ends lost 1 base and 1 base respectively, with 15 bases between them. This CDR3 has 17 amino acids. Looked up from germline, CDR1 is SGHAT and CDR2 is FQNNGV. This CDR3 reads CASSLVIGGEGTDTQYF. The CDR3 DNA sequence: TGTGCCAGCAGCTTAGTTATAGGCGGGGAGGGCACAGATACGCAGTATTTT.

V gene TRBV9 combines with J gene TRBJ2-3, with D tentatively TRBD2 (6 bases). The CDR3 covers 15 residues. Trimming took 4 bases from V and 0 from J, leaving 12 bases between them. The germline CDR1 and CDR2 sequences are SGDLS and YYNGEE. CDR3 in DNA: TGTGCCAGCAGCCGAATAGCGGTTAGCACAGATACGCAGTATTTT. It codes for CASSRIAVSTDTQYF.